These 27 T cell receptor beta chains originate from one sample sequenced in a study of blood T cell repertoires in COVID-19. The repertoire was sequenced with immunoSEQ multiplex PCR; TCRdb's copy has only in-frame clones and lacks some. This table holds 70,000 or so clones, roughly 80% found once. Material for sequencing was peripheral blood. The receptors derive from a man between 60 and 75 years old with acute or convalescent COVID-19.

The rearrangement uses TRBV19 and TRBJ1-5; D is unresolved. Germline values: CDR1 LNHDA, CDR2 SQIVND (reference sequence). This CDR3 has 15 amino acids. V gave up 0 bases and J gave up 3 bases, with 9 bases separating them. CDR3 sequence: CASSIDRGNNQPQHF. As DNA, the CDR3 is TGTGCCAGTAGTATAGATCGGGGTAACAATCAGCCCCAGCATTTT.

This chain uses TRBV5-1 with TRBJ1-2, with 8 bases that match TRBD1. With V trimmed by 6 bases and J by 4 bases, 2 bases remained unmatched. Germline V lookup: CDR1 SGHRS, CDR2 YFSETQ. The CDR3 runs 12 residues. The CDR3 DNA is TGCGCCAGCAAAGACAGGGGCTATGGCTACACCTTC. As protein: CASKDRGYGYTF. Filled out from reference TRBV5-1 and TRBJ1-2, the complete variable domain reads KAGVTQTPRYLIKTRGQQVTLSCSPISGHRSVSWYQQTPGQGLQFLFEYFSETQRNKGNFPGRFSGRQFSNSRSEMNVSTLELGDSALYLCASKDRGYGYTFGSGTRLTVV.

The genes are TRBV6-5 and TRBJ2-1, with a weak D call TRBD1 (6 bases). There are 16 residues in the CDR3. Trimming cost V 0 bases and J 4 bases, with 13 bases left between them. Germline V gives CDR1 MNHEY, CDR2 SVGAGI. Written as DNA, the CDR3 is TGTGCCAGCAGTTACTCCGCGGACAGCCTTTACAATGAGCAGTTCTTC. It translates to CASSYSADSLYNEQFF.

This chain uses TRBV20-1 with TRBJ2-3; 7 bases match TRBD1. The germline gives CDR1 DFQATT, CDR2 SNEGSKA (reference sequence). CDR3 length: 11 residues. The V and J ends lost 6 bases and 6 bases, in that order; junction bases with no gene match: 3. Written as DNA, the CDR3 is TGCAGTGCGTTACAGGGGGATACGCAGTATTTT. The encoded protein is CSALQGDTQYF.

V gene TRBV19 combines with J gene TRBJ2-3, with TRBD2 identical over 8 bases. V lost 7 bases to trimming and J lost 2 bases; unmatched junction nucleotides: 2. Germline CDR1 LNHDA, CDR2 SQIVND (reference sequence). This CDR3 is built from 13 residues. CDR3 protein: CASTAGVTDTQYF. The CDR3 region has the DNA TGTGCCAGTACAGCGGGGGTCACAGATACGCAGTATTTT.

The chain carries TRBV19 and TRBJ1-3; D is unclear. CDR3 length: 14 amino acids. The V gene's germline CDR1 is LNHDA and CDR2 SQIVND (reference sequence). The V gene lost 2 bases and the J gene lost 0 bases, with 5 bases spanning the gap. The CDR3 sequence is CASSITSSGNTIYF. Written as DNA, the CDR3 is TGTGCCAGTAGTATAACAAGCTCTGGAAACACCATATATTTT. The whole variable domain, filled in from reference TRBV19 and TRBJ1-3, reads DGGITQSPKYLFRKEGQNVTLSCEQNLNHDAMYWYRQDPGQGLRLIYYSQIVNDFQKGDIAEGYSVSREKKESFPLTVTSAQKNPTAFYLCASSITSSGNTIYFGEGSWLTVV.

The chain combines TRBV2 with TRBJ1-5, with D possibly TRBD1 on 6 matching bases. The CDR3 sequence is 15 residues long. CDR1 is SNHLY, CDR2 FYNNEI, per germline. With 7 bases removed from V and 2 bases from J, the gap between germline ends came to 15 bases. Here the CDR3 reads CASIGQGLGNQPQHF. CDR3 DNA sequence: TGTGCCAGCATTGGGCAGGGGTTGGGCAATCAGCCCCAGCATTTT.

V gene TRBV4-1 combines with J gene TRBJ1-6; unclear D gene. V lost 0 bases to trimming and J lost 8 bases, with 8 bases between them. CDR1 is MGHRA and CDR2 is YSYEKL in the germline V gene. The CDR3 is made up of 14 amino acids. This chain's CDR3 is CASSQDPGYSPLHF. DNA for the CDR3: TGCGCCAGCAGCCAAGATCCGGGGTATTCACCCCTCCACTTT.

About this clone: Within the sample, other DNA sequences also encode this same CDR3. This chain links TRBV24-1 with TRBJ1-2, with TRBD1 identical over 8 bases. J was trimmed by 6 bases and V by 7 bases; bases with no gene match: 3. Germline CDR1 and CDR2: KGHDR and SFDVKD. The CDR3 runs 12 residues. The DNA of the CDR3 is TGTGCCACCAGGGACAGGGTTCATGGCTACACCTTC. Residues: CATRDRVHGYTF.

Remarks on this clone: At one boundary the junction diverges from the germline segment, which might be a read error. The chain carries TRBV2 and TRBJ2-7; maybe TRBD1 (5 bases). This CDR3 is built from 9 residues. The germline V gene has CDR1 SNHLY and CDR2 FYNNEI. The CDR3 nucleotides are TGTGCCAGCAGGCGACTCAGGGTCTTC. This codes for CASRRLRVF.

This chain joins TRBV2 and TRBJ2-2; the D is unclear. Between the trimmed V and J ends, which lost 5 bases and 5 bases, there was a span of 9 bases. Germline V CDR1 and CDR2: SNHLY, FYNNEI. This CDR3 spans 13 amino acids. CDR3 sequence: CASSYTETGELFF. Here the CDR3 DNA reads TGTGCCAGCAGTTACACAGAGACCGGGGAGCTGTTTTTT.

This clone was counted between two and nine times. CDR3 DNA sequence: TGTGCCAGCAGTGAAGGTCGTCACTCCCCAACCTACGAGCAGTACTTC. This encodes CASSEGRHSPTYEQYF. This rearrangement joins TRBV6-1 to TRBJ2-7; the D is unclear. V lost 1 base, J lost 2 bases, and 15 bases lay in between. From germline, CDR1 is MNHNS and CDR2 SASEGT. The CDR3 sequence is 16 residues long.

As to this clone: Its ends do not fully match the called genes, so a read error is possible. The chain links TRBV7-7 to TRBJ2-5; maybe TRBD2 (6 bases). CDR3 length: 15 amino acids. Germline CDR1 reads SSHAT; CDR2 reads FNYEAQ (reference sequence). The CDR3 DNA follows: TGTGCTAGCAGCTTAGAAGTCGGGAGAGCGGAGACCCAGTACTTC. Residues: CASSLEVGRAETQYF.

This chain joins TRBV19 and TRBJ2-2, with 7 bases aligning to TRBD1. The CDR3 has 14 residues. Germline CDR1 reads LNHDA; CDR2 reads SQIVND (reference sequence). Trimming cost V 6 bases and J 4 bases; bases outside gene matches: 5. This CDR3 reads CASSNRQGTGELFF. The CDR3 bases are TGTGCCAGTAGCAACCGACAGGGCACCGGGGAGCTGTTTTTT.

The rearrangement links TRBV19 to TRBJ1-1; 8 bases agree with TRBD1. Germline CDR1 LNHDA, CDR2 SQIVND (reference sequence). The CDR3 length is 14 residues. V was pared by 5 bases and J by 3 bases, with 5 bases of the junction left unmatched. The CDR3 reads CASSLGQGYTEAFF. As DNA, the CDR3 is TGTGCCAGTAGTCTCGGACAGGGATACACTGAAGCTTTCTTT.

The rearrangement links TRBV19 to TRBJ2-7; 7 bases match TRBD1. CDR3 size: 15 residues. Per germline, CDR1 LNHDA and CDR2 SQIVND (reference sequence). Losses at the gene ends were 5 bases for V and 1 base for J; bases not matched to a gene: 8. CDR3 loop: CASSRTGDWSYEQYF. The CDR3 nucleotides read TGTGCCAGTAGTCGAACAGGGGATTGGTCCTACGAGCAGTACTTC.

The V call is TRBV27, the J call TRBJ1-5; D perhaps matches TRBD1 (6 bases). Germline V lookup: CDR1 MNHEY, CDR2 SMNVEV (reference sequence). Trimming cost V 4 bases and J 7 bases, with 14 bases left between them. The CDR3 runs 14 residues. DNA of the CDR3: TGTGCCAGCAGTTACTTACAGGGTCAACAGCCCCAGCATTTT. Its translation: CASSYLQGQQPQHF.

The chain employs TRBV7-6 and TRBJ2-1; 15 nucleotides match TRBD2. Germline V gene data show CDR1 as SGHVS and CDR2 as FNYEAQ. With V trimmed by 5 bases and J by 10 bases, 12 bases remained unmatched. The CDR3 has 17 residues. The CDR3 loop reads CASSSGTSGGSGCEQFF. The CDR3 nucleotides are TGTGCCAGCAGCAGCGGGACTAGCGGGGGGTCTGGTTGCGAGCAGTTCTTC.

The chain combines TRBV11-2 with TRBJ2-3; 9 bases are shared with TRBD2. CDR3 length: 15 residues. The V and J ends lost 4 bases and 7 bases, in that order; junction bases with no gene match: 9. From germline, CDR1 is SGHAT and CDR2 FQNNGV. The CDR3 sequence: CASSYSGRLQYTQYF. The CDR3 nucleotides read TGTGCCAGCAGCTATAGCGGGAGACTACAATATACGCAGTATTTT.

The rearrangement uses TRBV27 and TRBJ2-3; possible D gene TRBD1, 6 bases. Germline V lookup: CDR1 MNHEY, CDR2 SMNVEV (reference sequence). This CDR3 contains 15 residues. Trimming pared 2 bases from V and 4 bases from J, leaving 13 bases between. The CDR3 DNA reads TGTGCCAGCAGTTTACTAACAGGGATCCCAGATACGCAGTATTTT. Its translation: CASSLLTGIPDTQYF.

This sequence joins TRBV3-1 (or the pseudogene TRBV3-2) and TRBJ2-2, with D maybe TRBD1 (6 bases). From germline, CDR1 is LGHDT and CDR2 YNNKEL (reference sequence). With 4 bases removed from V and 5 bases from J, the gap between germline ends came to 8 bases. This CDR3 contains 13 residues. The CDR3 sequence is CASSRTVTGELFF. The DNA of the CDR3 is TGTGCCAGCAGCCGGACAGTGACCGGGGAGCTGTTTTTT.

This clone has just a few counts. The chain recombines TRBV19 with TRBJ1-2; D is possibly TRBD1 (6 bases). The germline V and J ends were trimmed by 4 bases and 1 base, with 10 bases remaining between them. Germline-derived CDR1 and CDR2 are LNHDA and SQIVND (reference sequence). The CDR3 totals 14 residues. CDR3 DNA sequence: TGTGCCAGTAGTACACAGGGTTATAACTATGGCTACACCTTC. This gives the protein CASSTQGYNYGYTF.

The CDR3 sequence: CASTRGGRPAYNEQFF. In DNA, the CDR3 is TGCGCCAGCACCCGAGGCGGGAGGCCCGCCTACAATGAGCAGTTCTTC. This chain uses TRBV4-1 with TRBJ2-1, with TRBD2 matching 8 bases. CDR3 size: 16 residues. The J segment lost 2 bases and the V segment lost 7 bases, leaving 10 bases of the junction unmatched. CDR1 MGHRA and CDR2 YSYEKL come from the germline V gene.

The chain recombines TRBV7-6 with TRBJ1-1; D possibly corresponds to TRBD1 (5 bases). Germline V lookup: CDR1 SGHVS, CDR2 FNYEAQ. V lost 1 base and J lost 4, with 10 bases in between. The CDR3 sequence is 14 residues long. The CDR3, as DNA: TGTGCCAGCAGCTTAGGCTCAGGGCCCACTGAAGCTTTCTTT. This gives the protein CASSLGSGPTEAFF.

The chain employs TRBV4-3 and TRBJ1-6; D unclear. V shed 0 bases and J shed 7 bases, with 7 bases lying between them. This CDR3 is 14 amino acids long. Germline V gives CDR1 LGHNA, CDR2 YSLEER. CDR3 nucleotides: TGCGCCAGCAGCCAAGATTTGGCCAATTCACCCCTCCACTTT. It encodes CASSQDLANSPLHF.

The CDR3 coding sequence is TGCGCCAGCAGCCCAGACTTCAATACAGGGGGATGGACCGGGGAGCTGTTTTTT. This sequence encodes CASSPDFNTGGWTGELFF. This chain joins TRBV4-3 and TRBJ2-2; 8 nucleotides match TRBD1. Germline CDR1 reads LGHNA; CDR2 reads YSLEER. Trimming at V came to 4 bases and at J to 5 bases, leaving 15 bases not matched to a gene. The CDR3 is 18 residues long.

The CDR3 nucleotides are TGTGCCACACGAAGGGAGTCTAACTATGGCTACACCTTC. Its protein product is CATRRESNYGYTF. The V gene is TRBV19, the J gene TRBJ1-2; no firm D call. V lost 10 bases and J lost 0, with 12 bases in between. CDR3 size: 13 residues. The germline V gene has CDR1 LNHDA and CDR2 SQIVND (reference sequence). The full variable domain, rest sourced from reference TRBV19 and TRBJ1-2, is DGGITQSPKYLFRKEGQNVTLSCEQNLNHDAMYWYRQDPGQGLRLIYYSQIVNDFQKGDIAEGYSVSREKKESFPLTVTSAQKNPTAFYLCATRRESNYGYTFGSGTRLTVV.